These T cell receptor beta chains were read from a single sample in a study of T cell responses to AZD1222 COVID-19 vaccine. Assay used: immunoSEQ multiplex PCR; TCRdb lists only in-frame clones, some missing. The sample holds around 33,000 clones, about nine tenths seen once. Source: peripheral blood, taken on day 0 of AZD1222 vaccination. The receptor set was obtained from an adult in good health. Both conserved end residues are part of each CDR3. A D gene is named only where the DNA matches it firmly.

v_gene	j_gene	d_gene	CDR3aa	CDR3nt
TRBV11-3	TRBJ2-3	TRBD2	CASSLNPGLGADTQYF	TGTGCCAGCAGCCTTAATCCGGGACTAGGAGCAGATACGCAGTATTTT
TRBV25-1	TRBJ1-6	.	CASSVEYNSPLHF	TGTGCCAGCAGTGTTGAGTATAATTCACCCCTCCACTTT
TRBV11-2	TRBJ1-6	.	CASSWGSGSIHF	.
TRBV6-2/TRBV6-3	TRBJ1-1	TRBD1	CASSNDRGEEAFF	TGTGCCAGCAGTAACGACAGGGGGGAAGAAGCTTTCTTT
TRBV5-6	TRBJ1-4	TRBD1	CASSAIDRDSEKLFF	TGTGCCAGCAGCGCAATCGACAGGGATAGCGAAAAACTGTTTTTT
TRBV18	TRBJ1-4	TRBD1	CASSQTGGEKLFF	TGTGCCAGCTCACAAACAGGGGGCGAAAAACTGTTTTTT
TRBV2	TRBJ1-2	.	CATSTEFNYGYTF	TGTGCCACCTCGACAGAATTTAACTATGGCTACACCTTC
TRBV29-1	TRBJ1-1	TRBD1	CSVYRGGTEAFF	TGCAGCGTTTACAGGGGAGGCACTGAAGCTTTCTTT
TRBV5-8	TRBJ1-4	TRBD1	CASSLQDRGRGEKLFF	TGTGCCAGCAGCCTTCAGGACAGGGGCCGCGGTGAAAAACTGTTTTTT
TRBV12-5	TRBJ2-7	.	CASGLYEQYF	TGTGCTAGTGGCCTATACGAGCAGTACTTC
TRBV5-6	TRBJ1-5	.	CASSLGLHGNQPQHF	TGTGCCAGCAGCTTGGGTTTACATGGCAATCAGCCCCAGCATTTT
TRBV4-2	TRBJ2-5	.	CASSQATQETQYF	TGTGCCAGCAGCCAAGCAACGCAAGAGACCCAGTACTTC
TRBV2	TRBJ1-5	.	CASGGRVNQPQHF	TGTGCCAGCGGGGGACGAGTAAATCAGCCCCAGCATTTT
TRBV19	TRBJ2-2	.	CASSTYRATNTGELFF	TGTGCCAGTAGTACCTACAGGGCCACGAACACCGGGGAGCTGTTTTTT
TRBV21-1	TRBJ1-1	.	CASSKFGRQLNIPNTEAFF	TGTGCCAGCAGCAAATTTGGGCGGCAGCTTAACATTCCGAACACTGAAGCTTTCTTT
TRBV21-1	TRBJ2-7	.	CASSKEQGIEQYF	TGTGCCAGCAGCAAAGAACAGGGGATCGAGCAGTACTTC
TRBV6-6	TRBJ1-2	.	CASRRQSNYGYTF	TGTGCCAGCAGGCGACAGTCTAACTATGGCTACACCTTC
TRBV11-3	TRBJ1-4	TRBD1	CASSVTGGKANEKLFF	TGTGCCAGCAGCGTTACAGGGGGTAAGGCTAATGAAAAACTGTTTTTT
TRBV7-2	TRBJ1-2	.	CASSNTGLYGYTF	TGTGCCAGCAGCAACACAGGACTCTATGGCTACACCTTC
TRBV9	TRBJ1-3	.	CASSVDGLGTGNTIYF	TGTGCCAGCAGCGTAGATGGGTTAGGCACTGGAAACACCATATATTTT
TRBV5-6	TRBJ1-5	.	CASSFGTEYNQPQHF	TGTGCCAGCAGCTTTGGGACGGAGTACAATCAGCCCCAGCATTTT
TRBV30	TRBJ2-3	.	CAWTKGGDTQYF	TGTGCCTGGACGAAGGGAGGCGATACGCAGTATTTT
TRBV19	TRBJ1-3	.	CASSIDRTVSGNTIYF	TGTGCCAGTAGTATAGATCGTACGGTCTCTGGAAACACCATATATTTT
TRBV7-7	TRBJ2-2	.	CASSETGSNTGELFF	TGTGCCAGCAGCGAGACAGGATCGAACACCGGGGAGCTGTTTTTT
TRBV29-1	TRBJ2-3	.	CSVYTSGDAVYTQYF	TGCAGCGTTTACACCTCAGGGGACGCTGTCTATACGCAGTATTTT
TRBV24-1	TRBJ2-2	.	CATSESGTQGGELFF	TGTGCCACCAGTGAGTCCGGGACACAAGGCGGGGAGCTGTTTTTT
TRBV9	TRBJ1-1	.	CASSGNRDANTEAFF	TGTGCCAGCAGCGGGAACAGGGATGCGAACACTGAAGCTTTCTTT
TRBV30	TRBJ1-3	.	CAWSGFTGNTIYF	TGTGCCTGGAGTGGGTTTACTGGAAACACCATATATTTT